The 5 T cell receptor beta chains below were found in one sample sequenced in a study of blood T cell repertoires in COVID-19. TCRdb's copy holds only in-frame clones and misses some; the assay was immunoSEQ multiplex PCR. The table shows a few hundred thousand clones, with 80% to 90% occurring only once. Sequencing used PBMCs or T cells enriched from blood (not recorded which). All receptors come from a young man who had recovered from COVID-19.

The chain uses TRBV4-1 and TRBJ2-1, with 10 bases fitting TRBD1. Trimming took 0 bases from V and 5 from J; bases not matched to a gene: 10. The CDR3 is 18 amino acids. Germline CDR1 MGHRA, CDR2 YSYEKL. The CDR3 here is CASSQDPDRGQWDNEQFF. Here the CDR3 DNA reads TGCGCCAGCAGCCAAGATCCCGACAGGGGGCAGTGGGACAATGAGCAGTTCTTC.

V and J are TRBV7-8 and TRBJ1-4; a weak D match, TRBD1 (6 bases). The V end lost 7 bases, the J end lost 9 bases, and 15 bases lay between the germline ends. In germline, CDR1 is SGHVS, CDR2 FQNEAQ. This CDR3 is 13 amino acids long. The CDR3: CASNWGRGKKLFF. The CDR3 DNA sequence: TGTGCCAGCAACTGGGGGAGGGGGAAAAAACTGTTTTTT.

The chain recombines TRBV4-1 with TRBJ2-7, with 12 bases fitting TRBD2. Germline V gives CDR1 MGHRA, CDR2 YSYEKL. This CDR3 spans 16 amino acids. The ends lost 4 bases at V and 3 bases at J; junction bases unmatched: 7. DNA for the CDR3: TGCGCCAGCAGCCTCAGTGGACTAGCGGGGAACTACGAGCAGTACTTC. This codes for CASSLSGLAGNYEQYF.

The chain combines TRBV2 with TRBJ2-7, with 11 bases aligning to TRBD2. CDR1 and CDR2 (germline): SNHLY, FYNNEI. The CDR3 runs to 14 residues. After removal of 4 bases from V and 1 base from J, the junction contained 0 bases not matched to a gene. CDR3 sequence (DNA): TGTGCCAGCAGTGGACTAGCGGGATCCTACGAGCAGTACTTC. As protein: CASSGLAGSYEQYF.

This clone was counted a few times. This chain links TRBV24-1 with TRBJ1-5; weak D call: TRBD1 (6 bases). V shed 7 bases and J shed 5 bases, with 11 bases lying between them. Germline loops: CDR1 KGHDR, CDR2 SFDVKD. The CDR3 totals 13 residues. The CDR3 nucleotides read TGTGCCACCAGCGGGGACACCCATCAGCCCCAGCATTTT. Its protein is CATSGDTHQPQHF.